This T cell receptor (beta chain) was identified during a study of T-cell memory formation after mild COVID-19. In the study overall: The study found TCR clusters largely donor specific.

The TCR alpha and TCR beta cDNA libraries, bearing sample barcodes and UMIs, were generated by 5'RACE using constant-segment primers. TCRdb analysed the 5' RACE reads with MiXCR anew, one entry per CDR3 protein. The sample has roughly 120,000 distinct CDR3 sequences, 20% to 25% seen once. This clonotype was counted between two and nine times. Its specificity is unknown. The CDR3 is made up of 11 amino acids. V lost 2 bases to trimming and J lost 9 bases, with 5 bases between them. Looked up from germline, CDR1 is SEHNR and CDR2 is FQNEAQ (reference sequence). Study-wide findings and caveats: Still unconfirmed is whether the second-wave clones peaking on day 37 recognized SARS-CoV-2. Clones that contracted clustered mainly in CM and EM if CD4+ and in EMRA if CD8+.

V is TRBV7-9 and J is TRBJ2-1; D gene ambiguous. This receptor was identified in a young man who had mild COVID-19 (a few samples of this study predate the infection). Cell type and time point are not known. The source material was PBMCs or a T cell subset sorted from them (not recorded which). In DNA, the CDR3 is TGTGCCAGCAGCTTACTGAGTGAGCAGTTCTTC. Its protein is CASSLLSEQFF.